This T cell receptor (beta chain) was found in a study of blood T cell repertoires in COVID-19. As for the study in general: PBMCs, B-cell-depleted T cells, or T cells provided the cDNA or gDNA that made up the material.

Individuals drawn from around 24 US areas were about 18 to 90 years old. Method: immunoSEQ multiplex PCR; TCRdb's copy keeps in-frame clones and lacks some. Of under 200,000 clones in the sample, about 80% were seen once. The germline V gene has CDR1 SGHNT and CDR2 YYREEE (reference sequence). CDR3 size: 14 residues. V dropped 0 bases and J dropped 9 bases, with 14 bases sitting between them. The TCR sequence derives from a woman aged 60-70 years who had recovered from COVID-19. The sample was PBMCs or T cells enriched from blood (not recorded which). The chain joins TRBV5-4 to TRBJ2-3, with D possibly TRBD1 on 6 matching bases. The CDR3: CASSLGQGLGTQYF. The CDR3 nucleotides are TGTGCCAGCAGCTTGGGGCAGGGGCTTGGGACGCAGTATTTT.